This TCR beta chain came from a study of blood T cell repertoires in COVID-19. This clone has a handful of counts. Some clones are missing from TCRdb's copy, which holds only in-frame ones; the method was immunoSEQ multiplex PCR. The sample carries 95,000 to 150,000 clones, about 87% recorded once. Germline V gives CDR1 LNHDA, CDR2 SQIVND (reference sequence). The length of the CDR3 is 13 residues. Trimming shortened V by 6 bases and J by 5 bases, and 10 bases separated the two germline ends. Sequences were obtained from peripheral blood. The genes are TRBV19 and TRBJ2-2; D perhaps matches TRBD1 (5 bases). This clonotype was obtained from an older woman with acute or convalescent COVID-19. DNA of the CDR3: TGTGCCAGTAGATTAAGGGGTACCGGGGAGCTGTTTTTT. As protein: CASRLRGTGELFF.